Presented here are 22 T cell receptor beta chains from one specimen sequenced in a study of blood T cells in healthy people across ages. A second roughly 6 to 11 cycle PCR used barcoded and J-beta primers. TCRdb analysed the 5' RACE reads with MiXCR anew, one entry per CDR3 protein. The profile shows roughly 1.6 million distinct CDR3 sequences, about 31% of them singletons. The sequencing sample was made of blood. These receptors all stem from a woman aged 30 to 39 in good health.

This chain connects TRBV20-1 to TRBJ2-5; D possibly matches TRBD1 or TRBD2 (6 bases each). Germline V CDR1 and CDR2: DFQATT, SNEGSKA (reference sequence). Trimming left V 5 bases short and J 4 bases short, with 20 bases between. The CDR3 contains 15 residues. CDR3 sequence reads: CSAGTGAWSRETQYF. CDR3 bases: TGCAGTGCTGGCACGGGGGCCTGGAGTCGAGAGACCCAGTACTTC.

For this clonotype: Given a much more abundant clone one base away, this may be a read error. J is TRBJ2-5 and V is TRBV5-4; no firm D call. TRBJ2-7 matches the DNA end more closely, so the J call is doubtful. CDR1 is SGHNT and CDR2 is YYREEE in the germline V gene (reference sequence). The CDR3 is 13 amino acids. The CDR3 nucleotides are TGTGCCAGCAGCTTACACGACAACTACGAGCAGTACTTC. Protein sequence: CASSLHDNYEQYF.

This clonotype has more than one count but fewer than ten. The V and J genes are TRBV4-1 and TRBJ2-4, with 13 bases fitting TRBD2. Trimming took 4 bases from V and 0 from J; bases not matched to a gene: 12. There are 20 residues in the CDR3. The V gene's germline CDR1 is MGHRA and CDR2 YSYEKL. The CDR3 loop reads CASSLLPAGLAGKAKNIQYF. The CDR3 DNA reads as TGCGCCAGCAGCCTCCTCCCCGCGGGACTAGCGGGAAAAGCCAAAAACATTCAGTACTTC.

With respect to this clonotype: A read error may explain this, as a much larger clone is one base away. V gene TRBV20-1 combines with J gene TRBJ2-5, with 10 bases lining up with TRBD2. The CDR3 loop spans 14 amino acids. CDR1 and CDR2 (germline): DFQATT, SNEGSKA (reference sequence). Here the CDR3 reads CSARTSGQQEAQYF. DNA for the CDR3: TGCAGTGCTAGGACTAGCGGGCAGCAAGAGGCCCAGTACTTC.

The gene calls are TRBV3-1 and TRBJ2-2; no clear D. Per germline, CDR1 LGHDT and CDR2 YNNKEL (reference sequence). The CDR3 has 15 residues. V lost 0 bases and J lost 2, with 7 bases in between. As DNA, the CDR3 is TGTGCCAGCAGCCAAGATCGACTTAACACCGGGGAGCTGTTTTTT. This translates into CASSQDRLNTGELFF.

The V gene is TRBV7-2, the J gene TRBJ1-1; a weak D match, TRBD1 (6 bases). V lost 8 bases and J 10 bases, leaving 20 bases between the germline ends. Germline V gene lookup returns CDR1 SGHTA and CDR2 FQGNSA. The length of the CDR3 is 13 residues. DNA of the CDR3: TGTGCCAGCGGCCCGCGTGTGGGGGCCTCAGCTTTCTTT. This gives the protein CASGPRVGASAFF.

The gene calls are TRBV6-1 and TRBJ1-2; no firm D call. This CDR3 is 15 amino acids long. CDR1 and CDR2 (germline): MNHNS, SASEGT. The V end was cut by 1 base, the J end by 4 bases, with 13 bases between. The CDR3 here is CASSEVWTKGYGYTF. DNA of the CDR3: TGTGCCAGCAGTGAAGTTTGGACGAAAGGCTATGGCTACACCTTC.

V usage is TRBV19 and J usage is TRBJ2-3; 8 bases are a match to TRBD2. The CDR3 is 16 residues long. Trimming removed 7 bases from V and 1 base from J; junction bases left unmatched: 10. In germline, CDR1 is LNHDA, CDR2 SQIVND (reference sequence). CDR3 nucleotide sequence: TGTGCCAGTACCATGGGGGGTAGCGGGGGCACAGATACGCAGTATTTT. It translates to CASTMGGSGGTDTQYF.

This clonotype was observed a single time. The rearrangement joins TRBV30 to TRBJ2-1; a possible D gene is TRBD1 (5 bases). The germline V and J ends were trimmed by 0 bases and 10 bases, with 13 bases remaining between them. CDR1 is GTSNPN, CDR2 SVGIG, per germline (reference sequence). The CDR3 is 13 amino acids. CDR3 sequence: CAWSVDWGGEQFF. CDR3 coding DNA: TGTGCCTGGAGTGTAGACTGGGGCGGAGAGCAGTTCTTC.

The V and J genes are TRBV18 and TRBJ2-3, with D hard to call. Trimming pared 1 base from V and 2 bases from J, leaving 10 bases between. Germline V gene lookup returns CDR1 KGHSH and CDR2 LQKENI. The CDR3 sequence is 15 residues long. The DNA for the CDR3 is TGTGCCAGCTCACCACGGCAGAAAGACACAGATACGCAGTATTTT. Translated: CASSPRQKDTDTQYF.

This clonotype was seen a few times. The CDR3 here is CSAKAGLEAGYEQYF. In DNA form, the CDR3 reads TGCAGTGCTAAAGCAGGGCTAGAGGCAGGCTACGAGCAGTACTTC. The J gene is TRBJ2-7, the V gene TRBV20-1; TRBD1 is a possible D gene (5 bases). Trimming removed 4 bases from V and 3 bases from J, with 19 bases in between. The CDR3 consists of 15 residues. CDR1 and CDR2 from the germline V gene are DFQATT and SNEGSKA (reference sequence).

Of note for this clonotype: A clone one base away is much larger, so this may be a read error. V gene TRBV11-2 combines with J gene TRBJ2-5; 9 positions agree with TRBD2. The closer fit of TRBJ2-7 to the DNA end suggests the J call may be wrong. The CDR3 covers 16 residues. CDR1 and CDR2 from the germline V gene are SGHAT and FQNNGV. CDR3 DNA: TGTGCCAGCAGCTTATTGGCTAGCGGGAACTCCTGCGAGCAGTACTTC. Its protein product is CASSLLASGNSCEQYF.

V gene TRBV4-1 combines with J gene TRBJ2-3; D unclear. This CDR3 contains 15 residues. Germline V gene sequence: CDR1 MGHRA, CDR2 YSYEKL. V was clipped by 1 base and J by 2 bases, with 10 bases between them. In nucleotides, the CDR3 is TGCGCCAGCAGCCAAGGACTGACGAACACAGATACGCAGTATTTT. The encoded protein is CASSQGLTNTDTQYF.

This chain uses TRBV12-3 or TRBV12-4 with TRBJ2-3; no clear D gene. V was shortened by 3 bases and J by 2 bases, with 9 bases between the two germline ends. This CDR3 is built from 14 residues. Here the CDR3 reads CASSLSANTDTQYF. CDR3 sequence (DNA): TGTGCCAGCAGTTTGTCCGCGAACACAGATACGCAGTATTTT.

In regard to this clonotype: One junction end disagrees with the germline gene, perhaps due to a read error. The chain combines TRBV5-1 with TRBJ2-7, with 14 bases aligning to TRBD2. The CDR3 consists of 15 residues. The germline V gene has CDR1 SGHRS and CDR2 YFSETQ. CDR3 loop: CVSSATSGRADEQYF. In DNA, the CDR3 is TGCGTCAGCAGTGCGACTAGCGGGAGGGCGGACGAGCAGTACTTC.

V gene TRBV4-2 combines with J gene TRBJ2-2; D could derive from TRBD1 or TRBD2 (5 bases each). CDR1 is LGHNA and CDR2 is YNFKEQ in the germline V gene. CDR3 length: 17 amino acids. Trimming took 0 bases from V and 4 from J, leaving 15 bases between them. CDR3 protein: CASSQDRLPGGTGELFF. The CDR3, as DNA: TGTGCCAGCAGCCAAGATCGACTCCCTGGGGGCACCGGGGAGCTGTTTTTT.

Only a few counts were recorded for this clonotype. J is TRBJ2-3 and V is TRBV20-1; TRBD2 might be the D (7 bases). V lost 0 bases and J lost 5, with 21 bases in between. The length of the CDR3 is 17 residues. Germline V gene data show CDR1 as DFQATT and CDR2 as SNEGSKA (reference sequence). In DNA form, the CDR3 reads TGCAGTGCTAGAGATTGGGGTTACCGGGGGGCAGGAGATACGCAGTATTTT. The encoded protein is CSARDWGYRGAGDTQYF.

There are a few counts of this clonotype. The rearrangement links TRBV20-1 to TRBJ2-7; TRBD2 is a possible D gene (5 bases). V dropped 5 bases and J dropped 4 bases, with 12 bases sitting between them. There are 12 residues in the CDR3. The V gene's germline CDR1 is DFQATT and CDR2 SNEGSKA (reference sequence). In DNA, the CDR3 is TGCAGTGCTGCCGAGGAGCGGTACGAGCAGTACTTC. It encodes CSAAEERYEQYF.

This clonotype has a handful of counts. The chain is built from TRBV7-9 and TRBJ2-1, with D perhaps TRBD1 (5 bases). Germline V gene sequence: CDR1 SEHNR, CDR2 FQNEAQ (reference sequence). This CDR3 region has 16 residues. The ends were cut back, 5 bases at V and 8 bases at J, with 22 bases in the middle. The CDR3 loop is CASSAEEVQGAYEQFF. As DNA, the CDR3 is TGTGCCAGCAGCGCAGAAGAGGTACAAGGGGCTTATGAGCAGTTCTTC.

This chain links TRBV6-6 with TRBJ2-7, with 7 nucleotides matching TRBD1. CDR1 and CDR2 (germline): MNHNY, SVGAGI (reference sequence). The CDR3 covers 14 residues. Trimming removed 5 bases from V and 3 bases from J; junction bases left unmatched: 7. The CDR3 sequence: CASSGQTGIYEQYF. Here the CDR3 DNA reads TGTGCCAGCAGTGGCCAGACAGGGATCTACGAGCAGTACTTC.

This clonotype was detected once. V and J are TRBV28 and TRBJ2-5, with unresolved D. This CDR3 spans 15 amino acids. The V end was cut by 5 bases, the J end by 5 bases, with 18 bases between. Per germline, CDR1 MDHEN and CDR2 SYDVKM. CDR3 in DNA: TGTGCCAGCAGTCCCCCTAGAGGCGGTGGGGAGACCCAGTACTTC. It translates to CASSPPRGGGETQYF.

This clonotype appeared a single time. The V gene is TRBV15, the J gene TRBJ1-3; no reliable D call. The ends were cut back, 0 bases at V and 0 bases at J, with 3 bases in the middle. Germline assignment: CDR1 LNHNV and CDR2 YYDKDF (reference sequence). The CDR3 spans 14 residues. CDR3 amino acids: CATSRDRSGNTIYF. CDR3 sequence (DNA): TGTGCCACCAGCAGAGATCGCTCTGGAAACACCATATATTTT. The complete variable domain, with remaining parts taken from reference TRBV15 and TRBJ1-3, reads DAMVIQNPRYQVTQFGKPVTLSCSQTLNHNVMYWYQQKSSQAPKLLFHYYDKDFNNEADTPDNFQSRRPNTSFCFLDIRSPGLGDTAMYLCATSRDRSGNTIYFGEGSWLTVV.